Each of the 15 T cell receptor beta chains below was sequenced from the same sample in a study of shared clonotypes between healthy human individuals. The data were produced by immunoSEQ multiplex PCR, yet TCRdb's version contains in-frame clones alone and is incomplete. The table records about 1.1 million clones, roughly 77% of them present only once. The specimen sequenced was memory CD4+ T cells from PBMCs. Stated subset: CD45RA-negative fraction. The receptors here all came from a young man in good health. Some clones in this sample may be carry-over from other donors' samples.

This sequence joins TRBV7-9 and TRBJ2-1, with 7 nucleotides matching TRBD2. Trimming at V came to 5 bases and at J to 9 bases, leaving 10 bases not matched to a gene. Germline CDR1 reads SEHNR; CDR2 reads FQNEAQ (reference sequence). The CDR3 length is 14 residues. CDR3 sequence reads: CASSLREVRGEQFF. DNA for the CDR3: TGTGCCAGCAGCCTTCGGGAGGTCCGGGGTGAGCAGTTCTTC.

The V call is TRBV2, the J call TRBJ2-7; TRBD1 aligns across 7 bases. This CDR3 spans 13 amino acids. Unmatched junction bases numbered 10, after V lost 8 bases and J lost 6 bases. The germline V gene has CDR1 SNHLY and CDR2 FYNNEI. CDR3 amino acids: CASATGPLVEQYF. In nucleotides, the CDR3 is TGTGCCAGCGCGACAGGGCCCTTGGTCGAGCAGTACTTC.

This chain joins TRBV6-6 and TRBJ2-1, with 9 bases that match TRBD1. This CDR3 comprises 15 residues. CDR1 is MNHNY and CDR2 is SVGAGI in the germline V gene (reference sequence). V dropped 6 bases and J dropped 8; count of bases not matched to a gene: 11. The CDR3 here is CASSRPGQGIDEQFF. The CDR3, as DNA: TGTGCCAGCAGCCGTCCGGGACAGGGTATTGATGAGCAGTTCTTC.

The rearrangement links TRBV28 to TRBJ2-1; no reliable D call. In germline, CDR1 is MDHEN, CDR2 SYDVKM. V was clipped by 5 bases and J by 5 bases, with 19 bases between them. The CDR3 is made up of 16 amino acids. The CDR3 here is CASSTTASPYHNEQFF. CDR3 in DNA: TGTGCCAGCAGTACTACGGCGAGTCCCTACCACAATGAGCAGTTCTTC.

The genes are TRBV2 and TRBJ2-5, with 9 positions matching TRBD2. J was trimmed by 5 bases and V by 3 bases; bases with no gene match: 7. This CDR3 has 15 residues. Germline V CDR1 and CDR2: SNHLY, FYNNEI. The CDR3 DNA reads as TGTGCCAGCAGTGATTTTGGCGGGAGGGAGGAGACCCAGTACTTC. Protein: CASSDFGGREETQYF.

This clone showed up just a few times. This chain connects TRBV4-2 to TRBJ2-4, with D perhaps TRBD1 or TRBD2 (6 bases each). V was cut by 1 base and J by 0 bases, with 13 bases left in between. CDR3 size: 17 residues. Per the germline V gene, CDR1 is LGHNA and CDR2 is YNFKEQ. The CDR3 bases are TGTGCCAGCAGCCAAGTTCGAGGGGGGACAGCCAAAAACATTCAGTACTTC. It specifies CASSQVRGGTAKNIQYF.

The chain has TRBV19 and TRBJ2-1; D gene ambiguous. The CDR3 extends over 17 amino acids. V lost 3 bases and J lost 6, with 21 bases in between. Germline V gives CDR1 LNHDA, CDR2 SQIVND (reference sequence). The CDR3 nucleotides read TGTGCCAGTAGTATTGGGCACGGCCCGGCCCGAGGCAATGAGCAGTTCTTC. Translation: CASSIGHGPARGNEQFF.

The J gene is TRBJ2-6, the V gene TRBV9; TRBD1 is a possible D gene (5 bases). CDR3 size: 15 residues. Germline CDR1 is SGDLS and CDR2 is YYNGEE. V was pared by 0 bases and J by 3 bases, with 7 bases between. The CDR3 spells CASSVARVGANVLTF. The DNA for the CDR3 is TGTGCCAGCAGCGTAGCCAGGGTTGGGGCCAACGTCCTGACTTTC.

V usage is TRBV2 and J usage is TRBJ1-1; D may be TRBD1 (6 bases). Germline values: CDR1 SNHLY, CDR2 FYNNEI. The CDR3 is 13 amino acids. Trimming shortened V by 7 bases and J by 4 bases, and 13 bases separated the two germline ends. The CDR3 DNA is TGTGCCAGCATAGGACAGCGGCCCACTGAAGCTTTCTTT. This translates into CASIGQRPTEAFF.

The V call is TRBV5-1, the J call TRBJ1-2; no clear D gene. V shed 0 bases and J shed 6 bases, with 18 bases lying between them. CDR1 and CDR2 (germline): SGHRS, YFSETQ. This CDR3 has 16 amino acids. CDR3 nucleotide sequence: TGCGCCAGCAGCTTGGGGACGGGAGTCCAAAACGATGGCTACACCTTC. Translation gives CASSLGTGVQNDGYTF.

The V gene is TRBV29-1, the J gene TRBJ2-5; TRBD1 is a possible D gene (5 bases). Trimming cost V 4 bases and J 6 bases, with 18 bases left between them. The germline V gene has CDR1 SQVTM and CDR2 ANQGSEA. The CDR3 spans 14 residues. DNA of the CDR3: TGCAGCGTTGGTCTTAGGGGTTTTGAAAAGACCCAGTACTTC. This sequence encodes CSVGLRGFEKTQYF.

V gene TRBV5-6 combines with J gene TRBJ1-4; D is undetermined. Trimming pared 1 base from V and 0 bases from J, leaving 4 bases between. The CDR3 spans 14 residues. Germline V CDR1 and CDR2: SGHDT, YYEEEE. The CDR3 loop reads CASSLRPTNEKLFF. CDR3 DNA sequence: TGTGCCAGCAGCTTGCGTCCAACTAATGAAAAACTGTTTTTT.

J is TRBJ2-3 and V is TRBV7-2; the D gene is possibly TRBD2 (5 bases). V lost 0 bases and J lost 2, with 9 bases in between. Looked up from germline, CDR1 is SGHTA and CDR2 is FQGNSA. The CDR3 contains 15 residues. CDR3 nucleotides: TGTGCCAGCAGCTTAGCGGGAGCCATCACAGATACGCAGTATTTT. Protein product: CASSLAGAITDTQYF.

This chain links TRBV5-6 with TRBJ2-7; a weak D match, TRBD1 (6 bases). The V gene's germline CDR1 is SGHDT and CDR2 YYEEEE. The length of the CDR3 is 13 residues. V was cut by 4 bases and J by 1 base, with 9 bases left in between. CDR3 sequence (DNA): TGTGCCAGCAGCGACAGGATTTCCTACGAGCAGTACTTC. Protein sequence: CASSDRISYEQYF.

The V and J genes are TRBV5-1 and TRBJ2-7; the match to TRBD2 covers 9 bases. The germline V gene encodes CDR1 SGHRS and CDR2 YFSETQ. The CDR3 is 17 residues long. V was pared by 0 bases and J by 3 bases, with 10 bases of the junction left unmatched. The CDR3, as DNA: TGCGCCAGCAGCTTGGCACGCGGAGCGGGAGGAGACTACGAGCAGTACTTC. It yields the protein CASSLARGAGGDYEQYF.